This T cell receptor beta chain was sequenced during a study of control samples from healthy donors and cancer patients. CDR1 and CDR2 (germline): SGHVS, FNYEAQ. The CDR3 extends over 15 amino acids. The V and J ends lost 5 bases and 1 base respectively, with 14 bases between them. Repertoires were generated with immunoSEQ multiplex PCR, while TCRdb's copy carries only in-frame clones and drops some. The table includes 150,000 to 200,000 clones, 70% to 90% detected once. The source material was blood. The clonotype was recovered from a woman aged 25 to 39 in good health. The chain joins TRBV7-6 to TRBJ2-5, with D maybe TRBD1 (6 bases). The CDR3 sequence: CASSKSGQFQETQYF. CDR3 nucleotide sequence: TGTGCCAGCAGCAAATCTGGACAGTTCCAAGAGACCCAGTACTTC.